Each of the 25 T cell receptor beta chains below was sequenced from the same sample in a study of cytomegalovirus exposure and HLA in healthy donors. In the PCR, 60 Vbeta and 13 Jbeta primers were used. Assay used: immunoSEQ multiplex PCR; TCRdb lists only in-frame clones, some missing. The sample includes over 70,000 clones, 80% seen only once; the top ten take 23%. Input material: PBMCs. These receptors were taken from a woman aged 50 to 60 in good health and CMV-seropositive.

This sequence joins TRBV2 and TRBJ2-3, with TRBD1 matching over 11 bases. The CDR3 runs 15 residues. The germline gives CDR1 SNHLY, CDR2 FYNNEI. Trimming cost V 6 bases and J 3 bases; bases outside gene matches: 5. The CDR3 DNA reads as TGTGCCAGCAGACAACGGGACAGGGGGACAGATACGCAGTATTTT. Its protein product is CASRQRDRGTDTQYF.

This chain uses TRBV7-2 with TRBJ1-6, with D possibly TRBD1 on 5 matching bases. Trimming removed 3 bases at V and 0 bases at J, with 9 bases between. Germline V gene lookup returns CDR1 SGHTA and CDR2 FQGNSA. The CDR3 contains 16 residues. The CDR3: CASSLEGSSYNSPLHF. DNA of the CDR3: TGTGCCAGCAGCTTGGAGGGGAGCTCCTATAATTCACCCCTCCACTTT.

The gene calls are TRBV21-1 and TRBJ2-7; the D segment call TRBD2 is taken from the table without a DNA check. TRBV21-1 has pseudogene status. The CDR3 runs to 11 residues. CDR3 loop: CASSLRGEQYV. DNA of the CDR3: TGTGCCAGCAGCCTCCGAGGCGAGCAGTACGTC.

The chain's CDR3 is CASSLSGANEQFF. The CDR3 DNA reads as TGTGCCAGCAGCCTTAGTGGGGCCAATGAGCAGTTCTTC. This chain connects TRBV7-6 to TRBJ2-1, with TRBD1 as a possible D gene (5 bases). The germline V gene encodes CDR1 SGHVS and CDR2 FNYEAQ. V lost 5 bases and J 6 bases, leaving 11 bases between the germline ends. The CDR3 is made up of 13 amino acids.

The V call is TRBV18, the J call TRBJ2-7, with D maybe TRBD1 (5 bases). The V end was cut by 4 bases, the J end by 4 bases, with 14 bases between. Germline values: CDR1 KGHSH, CDR2 LQKENI. The CDR3 extends over 14 amino acids. For the CDR3, the DNA is TGTGCCAGCTCACTCGACCAGGGCTCATACGAGCAGTACTTC. It codes for CASSLDQGSYEQYF.

The V and J genes are TRBV6-5 and TRBJ2-1, with D possibly being TRBD1 (6 bases). V lost 2 bases, J lost 9 bases, and 11 bases lay in between. This CDR3 has 13 residues. The germline gives CDR1 MNHEY, CDR2 SVGAGI. CDR3 in DNA: TGTGCCAGCAGTTACAGGACAGCTCCTGAGCAGTTCTTC. The encoded protein is CASSYRTAPEQFF.

This chain links TRBV19 with TRBJ1-2; 7 bases are shared with TRBD1. Germline lookup yields CDR1 LNHDA and CDR2 SQIVND (reference sequence). The CDR3 totals 15 residues. V shed 8 bases, J shed 4 bases, and the junction held 13 bases outside the gene matches. The DNA of the CDR3 is TGTGCCAGTTCCACGGACACAGGGGTAACCTATGGCTACACCTTC. Translated, it gives CASSTDTGVTYGYTF.

The V call is TRBV5-6, the J call TRBJ2-3, with 9 bases fitting TRBD2. CDR1 is SGHDT and CDR2 is YYEEEE in the germline V gene. V gave up 0 bases and J gave up 2 bases; unmatched junction bases: 4. This CDR3 is built from 16 residues. CDR3 DNA: TGTGCCAGCAGCTTGGTACTAGCGGGCAACACAGATACGCAGTATTTT. Encoded protein: CASSLVLAGNTDTQYF.

The chain is built from TRBV5-4 and TRBJ2-3, with 8 bases lining up with TRBD2. CDR3 length: 16 residues. The trim removed 5 bases at V and 0 bases at J, leaving 8 bases unmatched. CDR1 is SGHNT and CDR2 is YYREEE in the germline V gene (reference sequence). CDR3: CASSVLLAESTDTQYF. DNA for the CDR3: TGTGCCAGCAGTGTGCTACTAGCGGAGAGCACAGATACGCAGTATTTT.

The V call is TRBV9, the J call TRBJ2-1; 10 bases are a match to TRBD2. Looked up from germline, CDR1 is SGDLS and CDR2 is YYNGEE. Trimming removed 4 bases from V and 4 bases from J; junction bases left unmatched: 5. The CDR3 contains 15 residues. The chain's CDR3 is CASSPGTSVYNEQFF. The CDR3 bases are TGTGCCAGCAGCCCCGGGACTAGCGTTTACAATGAGCAGTTCTTC.

The chain uses TRBV5-3 and TRBJ1-1; D ambiguous. TRBV5-3 is noted as an ORF with a role that remains uncertain. This CDR3 is built from 15 residues. Trimming cost V 4 bases and J 1 base, with 14 bases left between them. CDR3 DNA: TGTGCCAGAAGCGGCTTTGGCCACGAGAACACTGAAGCTTTCTTT. Translation: CARSGFGHENTEAFF.

The rearrangement uses TRBV11-2 and TRBJ1-1; D unresolved. CDR1 and CDR2 from the germline V gene are SGHAT and FQNNGV. The V end lost 5 bases, the J end lost 4 bases, and 17 bases lay between the germline ends. CDR3 length: 15 residues. The CDR3 is CASSARFRGGTEAFF. CDR3 in DNA: TGTGCCAGCAGCGCCCGTTTTCGGGGAGGCACTGAAGCTTTCTTT.

The J gene is TRBJ2-2, the V gene TRBV11-2; 15 positions match TRBD2. This CDR3 has 16 amino acids. J lost 10 bases, V lost 5 bases, and 8 bases had no gene match. CDR1 SGHAT and CDR2 FQNNGV come from the germline V gene. The CDR3 loop reads CASSGGTSGRIAELFF. As DNA, the CDR3 is TGTGCCAGCAGCGGGGGGACTAGCGGGAGGATCGCGGAGCTGTTTTTT. Looking up the rest from reference TRBV11-2 and TRBJ2-2 gives the full variable domain: EAGVAQSPRYKIIEKRQSVAFWCNPISGHATLYWYQQILGQGPKLLIQFQNNGVVDDSQLPKDRFSAERLKGVDSTLKIQPAKLEDSAVYLCASSGGTSGRIAELFFGEGSRLTVL.

This clone has a single count. The chain recombines TRBV30 with TRBJ2-3; no firm D call. Trimming removed 7 bases from V and 5 bases from J, with 16 bases in between. CDR3 length equals 13 residues. Germline V gives CDR1 GTSNPN, CDR2 SVGIG (reference sequence). The CDR3 reads CALVLAGLDTQYF. CDR3 bases: TGTGCCTTAGTTTTGGCAGGATTAGATACGCAGTATTTT.

The CDR3 coding sequence is TGTGCCAGCAGTTTTGGCGGCCGGAGCACAGATACGCAGTATTTT. It translates to CASSFGGRSTDTQYF. The rearrangement uses TRBV27 and TRBJ2-3; no clear D. The germline V gene has CDR1 MNHEY and CDR2 SMNVEV (reference sequence). This CDR3 has 15 amino acids. V gave up 3 bases and J gave up 0 bases, with 10 bases separating them.

This chain uses TRBV11-2 with TRBJ2-1; 8 bases are shared with TRBD2. The J segment lost 9 bases and the V segment lost 0 bases, leaving 10 bases of the junction unmatched. Germline V lookup: CDR1 SGHAT, CDR2 FQNNGV. CDR3 size: 16 residues. The CDR3 region is CASSLEGTSSVSEQFF. As DNA, the CDR3 is TGTGCCAGCAGCTTAGAGGGGACTAGTTCAGTAAGTGAGCAGTTCTTC.

The rearrangement joins TRBV2 to TRBJ1-1; 8 positions match TRBD1. Trimming removed 6 bases from V and 0 bases from J; junction bases left unmatched: 3. This CDR3 is 14 amino acids long. The V gene's germline CDR1 is SNHLY and CDR2 FYNNEI. The CDR3 DNA is TGTGCCAGCAGGGCGACAGGGGTGAACACTGAAGCTTTCTTT. Translating gives CASRATGVNTEAFF.

This chain connects TRBV29-1 to TRBJ1-4, with D possibly matching TRBD1 (6 bases). The CDR3 is made up of 13 amino acids. CDR1 SQVTM and CDR2 ANQGSEA come from the germline V gene. Trimming stripped 6 bases from V and 8 bases from J, with 16 bases between. In DNA form, the CDR3 reads TGCAGCGTCATGACAGGAGTCGGAGAAAAACTGTTTTTT. This codes for CSVMTGVGEKLFF.

This chain uses TRBV11-2 with TRBJ2-5; TRBD2 aligns across 7 bases. This CDR3 is built from 15 residues. CDR1 is SGHAT, CDR2 FQNNGV, per germline. The junction had 7 bases not matched to a gene; V was cut back by 5 bases and J by 1 base. In nucleotides, the CDR3 is TGTGCCAGCAGCAGACGGACTAGTGGCCAAGAGACCCAGTACTTC. Translation: CASSRRTSGQETQYF.

The chain employs TRBV30 and TRBJ1-5; 7 nucleotides agree with TRBD1. The V and J ends lost 1 base and 0 bases, in that order; junction bases with no gene match: 3. This CDR3 is 15 amino acids long. Germline assignment: CDR1 GTSNPN and CDR2 SVGIG (reference sequence). The CDR3 loop is CAWSGQGYSNQPQHF. Written as DNA, the CDR3 is TGTGCCTGGAGTGGACAGGGCTATAGCAATCAGCCCCAGCATTTT.

In nucleotides, the CDR3 is TGTGCCAGTAGTATGGGACAACAGCCCCAGCATTTT. Protein sequence: CASSMGQQPQHF. The chain combines TRBV19 with TRBJ1-5, with TRBD1 as a possible D gene (6 bases). CDR3 length: 12 amino acids. Trimming removed 3 bases at V and 7 bases at J, with 7 bases between. The germline V gene has CDR1 LNHDA and CDR2 SQIVND (reference sequence).

This rearrangement joins TRBV2 to TRBJ2-7, with 7 bases fitting TRBD1. The CDR3 is 15 amino acids. The junction had 9 bases not matched to a gene; V was cut back by 6 bases and J by 1 base. CDR1 is SNHLY and CDR2 is FYNNEI in the germline V gene. CDR3 nucleotides: TGTGCCAGCAGCACCGGGACAGTTCTTTCCTACGAGCAGTACTTC. Its translation: CASSTGTVLSYEQYF.

The chain carries TRBV6-1 and TRBJ1-5; 9 bases align to TRBD1. Germline V gene lookup returns CDR1 MNHNS and CDR2 SASEGT. V gave up 3 bases and J gave up 5 bases; unmatched junction bases: 2. CDR3 size: 14 residues. The CDR3 protein is CASSEGDRDQPQHF. For the CDR3, the DNA is TGTGCCAGCAGTGAGGGGGACAGGGATCAGCCCCAGCATTTT.

The chain couples TRBV5-4 to TRBJ2-4; D possibly corresponds to TRBD1 (6 bases). The CDR3 spans 15 residues. From germline, CDR1 is SGHNT and CDR2 YYREEE (reference sequence). Trimming removed 4 bases at V and 2 bases at J, with 13 bases between. CDR3 bases: TGTGCCAGCAGCCCCTCAGGGGTGTCCAAAAACATTCAGTACTTC. Protein sequence: CASSPSGVSKNIQYF.

The J gene is TRBJ2-5, the V gene TRBV29-1; D remains unclear. Germline values: CDR1 SQVTM, CDR2 ANQGSEA. This CDR3 comprises 13 residues. The ends were cut back, 4 bases at V and 5 bases at J, with 14 bases in the middle. As DNA, the CDR3 is TGCAGCGTTGTATCATCTGGCCGTGAGACCCAGTACTTC. Amino acids: CSVVSSGRETQYF.